These 20 T cell receptor beta chains were sequenced from one sample in a study of PD-1 blockade in classical Hodgkin lymphoma. The protocol was immunoSEQ multiplex PCR, while the TCRdb copy is restricted to in-frame clones and leaves out a portion. This table has 100,000 to 120,000 clones, over 85% appearing once. Time point given: cycle 4 day 1 (C4D1), after less than 7 weeks of nivolumab. Each patient's relapse followed autologous stem cell transplantation, and brentuximab vedotin exposure varied. The sample in question was peripheral blood mononuclear cells (PBMCs), obtained before the fourth cycle of nivolumab. The receptors were gathered from a human donor with classical Hodgkin lymphoma.

This chain connects TRBV11-2 to TRBJ2-7, with 10 bases lining up with TRBD1. V lost 0 bases and J lost 4; bases outside the gene matches: 9. The germline V gene has CDR1 SGHAT and CDR2 FQNNGV. This CDR3 is 17 amino acids long. The CDR3: CASSLDGGTGAGYEQYF. In DNA, the CDR3 is TGTGCCAGCAGCTTAGATGGGGGGACAGGGGCAGGATACGAGCAGTACTTC.

V usage is TRBV2 and J usage is TRBJ2-1; TRBD2 matches 12 bases. The V segment lost 6 bases and the J segment 6 bases; nucleotides outside the gene matches: 6. The length of the CDR3 is 15 residues. The germline CDR1 and CDR2 sequences are SNHLY and FYNNEI. CDR3 amino acids: CASRARLAGVNEQFF. The CDR3 bases are TGTGCCAGCAGGGCTCGACTAGCGGGAGTCAATGAGCAGTTCTTC.

The sample holds a few counts of this clone. The V gene is TRBV4-3, the J gene TRBJ2-1, with a tentative D call TRBD2 (6 bases). This CDR3 comprises 15 residues. The germline V gene has CDR1 LGHNA and CDR2 YSLEER. Trimming left V 4 bases short and J 2 bases short, with 12 bases between. This CDR3 is CASSRLAEAYNEQFF. DNA of the CDR3: TGCGCCAGCAGCCGGTTAGCGGAAGCCTACAATGAGCAGTTCTTC.

The J gene is TRBJ2-7, the V gene TRBV4-1, with D possibly TRBD2 on 5 matching bases. Germline V gene data show CDR1 as MGHRA and CDR2 as YSYEKL. V was shortened by 4 bases and J by 5 bases, with 9 bases between the two germline ends. This CDR3 has 12 amino acids. CDR3: CASSPPGDEQYF. DNA for the CDR3: TGCGCCAGCAGCCCCCCCGGGGACGAGCAGTACTTC.

This chain connects TRBV11-2 to TRBJ1-5; D gene ambiguous. The CDR3 has 15 amino acids. Trimming removed 5 bases from V and 5 bases from J, with 16 bases in between. CDR1 is SGHAT and CDR2 is FQNNGV in the germline V gene. In DNA, the CDR3 is TGTGCCAGCAGCCTAACCCCGAATACGGATCAGCCCCAGCATTTT. This sequence encodes CASSLTPNTDQPQHF.

This clone has only a few counts. The rearrangement links TRBV12-5 to TRBJ2-2; D uncertain. Germline CDR1 is LGHNT and CDR2 is FRNRAP. The V and J ends lost 5 bases and 10 bases respectively, with 11 bases between them. The CDR3 extends over 12 amino acids. CDR3 in DNA: TGTGCTAGTGGTCCGACACACAAGGAGCTGTTTTTT. This sequence encodes CASGPTHKELFF.

The gene calls are TRBV6-1 and TRBJ1-5, with TRBD1 matching over 9 bases. CDR3 length: 13 amino acids. Germline CDR1 is MNHNS and CDR2 is SASEGT. The ends lost 7 bases at V and 6 bases at J; junction bases unmatched: 4. This CDR3 is CASNTGGGQPQHF. The CDR3 DNA reads TGTGCCAGCAACACAGGGGGCGGTCAGCCCCAGCATTTT.

J is TRBJ2-1 and V is TRBV7-9; 14 nucleotides line up with TRBD2. The V and J ends lost 4 bases and 10 bases, in that order; junction bases with no gene match: 9. The CDR3 length is 16 residues. Germline loops: CDR1 SEHNR, CDR2 FQNEAQ (reference sequence). The chain's CDR3 is CASSWTSGRRVEEQFF. Written as DNA, the CDR3 is TGTGCCAGCAGCTGGACTAGCGGGAGGAGGGTGGAGGAGCAGTTCTTC.

This chain links TRBV10-3 with TRBJ2-1; D is unclear. V lost 0 bases and J lost 10, with 7 bases in between. This CDR3 spans 12 amino acids. CDR1 ENHRY and CDR2 SYGVKD come from the germline V gene. The CDR3 DNA follows: TGTGCCATCAGTGAGTCGGTGGTGGAGCAGTTCTTC. This codes for CAISESVVEQFF.

This rearrangement joins TRBV6-1 to TRBJ2-7, with TRBD1 matching over 10 bases. V was pared by 3 bases and J by 4 bases, with 6 bases of the junction left unmatched. Germline CDR1 reads MNHNS; CDR2 reads SASEGT. This CDR3 is built from 15 residues. The CDR3 nucleotides are TGTGCCAGCAGTGACCAGACAGGGGGCAATTACGAGCAGTACTTC. It yields the protein CASSDQTGGNYEQYF.

The chain couples TRBV27 to TRBJ2-3; D is undetermined. The CDR3 is made up of 16 amino acids. Between the trimmed V and J ends, which lost 4 bases and 3 bases, there was a span of 17 bases. In germline, CDR1 is MNHEY, CDR2 SMNVEV (reference sequence). The CDR3 bases are TGTGCCAGCAGTTCACTCAAGAGAAATCGGACAGATACGCAGTATTTT. As protein: CASSSLKRNRTDTQYF.

The V and J genes are TRBV5-6 and TRBJ1-5; D is possibly TRBD1 (5 bases). Looked up from germline, CDR1 is SGHDT and CDR2 is YYEEEE. V lost 4 bases and J 6 bases, leaving 14 bases between the germline ends. This CDR3 region has 14 residues. CDR3 nucleotides: TGTGCCAGCAGCAATCGACAGCCGGGTCAGCCCCAGCATTTT. It codes for CASSNRQPGQPQHF.

The genes are TRBV11-2 and TRBJ2-3; D is ambiguous. This CDR3 contains 15 residues. Germline V gene data show CDR1 as SGHAT and CDR2 as FQNNGV. The V and J ends lost 5 bases and 2 bases respectively, with 14 bases between them. The CDR3 DNA reads TGTGCCAGCAGCCAAGGACGGATTCACACAGATACGCAGTATTTT. Translating it yields CASSQGRIHTDTQYF. Full variable domain (remainder filled in from reference TRBV11-2 and TRBJ2-3): EAGVAQSPRYKIIEKRQSVAFWCNPISGHATLYWYQQILGQGPKLLIQFQNNGVVDDSQLPKDRFSAERLKGVDSTLKIQPAKLEDSAVYLCASSQGRIHTDTQYFGPGTRLTVL.

In nucleotides, the CDR3 is TGTGCCAGCAGTTATCGGAGAGAGGACAACACTGAAGCTTTCTTT. This codes for CASSYRREDNTEAFF. The rearrangement links TRBV6-5 to TRBJ1-1; D ambiguous. Trimming took off 3 bases at V and 2 bases at J, with 13 bases between the two ends. Germline assignment: CDR1 MNHEY and CDR2 SVGAGI. This CDR3 region has 15 residues.

Written as DNA, the CDR3 is TGTGCCAGTAGTATTTCGCCGGTAGCTGGGTATGGCTACACCTTC. Translating it yields CASSISPVAGYGYTF. V usage is TRBV19 and J usage is TRBJ1-2; no reliable D call. This CDR3 contains 15 residues. Germline V gives CDR1 LNHDA, CDR2 SQIVND (reference sequence). V gave up 3 bases and J gave up 5 bases, with 16 bases separating them.

The V call is TRBV7-2, the J call TRBJ2-3; no definite D call. The CDR3 totals 15 residues. Trimming took 4 bases from V and 2 from J, leaving 13 bases between them. Germline CDR1 reads SGHTA; CDR2 reads FQGNSA. In DNA form, the CDR3 reads TGTGCCAGCAGCTCCCAGATAAGTCCCACAGATACGCAGTATTTT. This encodes CASSSQISPTDTQYF.

V and J are TRBV7-2 and TRBJ2-3; 8 positions agree with TRBD2. The CDR3 runs to 16 residues. The V gene's germline CDR1 is SGHTA and CDR2 FQGNSA. V was clipped by 4 bases and J by 2 bases; unmatched bases: 8. The CDR3 nucleotides are TGTGCCAGCAGCTCGCCTCTAGCGGGCCTCACAGATACGCAGTATTTT. This gives the protein CASSSPLAGLTDTQYF.

The V call is TRBV6-5, the J call TRBJ1-5; D might be TRBD1 (6 bases). The germline V gene has CDR1 MNHEY and CDR2 SVGAGI. V was shortened by 5 bases and J by 1 base, with 12 bases between the two germline ends. CDR3 length: 15 amino acids. The CDR3: CASSQTGQSNQPQHF. CDR3 nucleotides: TGTGCCAGCAGTCAGACAGGTCAGAGCAATCAGCCCCAGCATTTT.

The chain carries TRBV5-4 and TRBJ2-5, with 9 positions matching TRBD2. The CDR3 spans 14 residues. The V gene end was trimmed by 5 bases and the J gene end by 5 bases; junction bases not matched to a gene: 7. From germline, CDR1 is SGHNT and CDR2 YYREEE (reference sequence). Written as DNA, the CDR3 is TGTGCCAGCAGACCGGGACTAGCCGTCGAGACCCAGTACTTC. It is translated as CASRPGLAVETQYF.

The chain has TRBV5-1 and TRBJ1-1; D possibly corresponds to TRBD1 (5 bases). CDR3 length: 15 amino acids. Deletions cut 3 bases from V and 4 bases from J, with 16 bases between. CDR1 SGHRS and CDR2 YFSETQ come from the germline V gene. The CDR3 spells CASSSLIVGTTEAFF. The CDR3 DNA follows: TGCGCCAGCAGCTCTCTCATTGTTGGGACCACTGAAGCTTTCTTT.